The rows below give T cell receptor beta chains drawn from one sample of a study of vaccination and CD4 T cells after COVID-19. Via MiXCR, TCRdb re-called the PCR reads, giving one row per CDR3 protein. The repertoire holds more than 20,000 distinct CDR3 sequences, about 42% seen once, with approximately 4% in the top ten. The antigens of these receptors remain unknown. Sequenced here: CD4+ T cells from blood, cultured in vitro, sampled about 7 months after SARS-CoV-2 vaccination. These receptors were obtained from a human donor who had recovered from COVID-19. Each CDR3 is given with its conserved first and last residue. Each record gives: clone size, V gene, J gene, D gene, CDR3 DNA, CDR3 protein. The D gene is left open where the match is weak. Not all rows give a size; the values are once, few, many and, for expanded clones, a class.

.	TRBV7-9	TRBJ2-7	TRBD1	TGTGCCAGCAGCCTGGGACAGAGCTCCTTCGAGCAGTACTTC	CASSLGQSSFEQYF
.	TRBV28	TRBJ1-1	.	TGTGCCAGCAGTTTGGTGACGGCCACTGAAGCTTTCTTT	CASSLVTATEAFF
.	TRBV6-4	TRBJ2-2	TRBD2	TGTGCCAGCAGTCTAGCGGGAGACACCGGGGAGCTGTTTTTT	CASSLAGDTGELFF
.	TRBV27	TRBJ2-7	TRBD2	TGTGCCAGCAGCTTTCGGACTAGCGGTACCTACGAGCAGTACTTC	CASSFRTSGTYEQYF
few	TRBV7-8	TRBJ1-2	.	TGTGCCAGCAGCGACCGGTTGGTCAGCCCCTATGGCTACACCTTC	CASSDRLVSPYGYTF
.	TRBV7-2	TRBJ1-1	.	TGTGCCAGCAGCCGGCAGGAGTTATCTGAAGCTTTCTTT	CASSRQELSEAFF
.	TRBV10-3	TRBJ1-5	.	TGTGCCACCCAGCAGGGCCTCAATCAGCCCCAGCATTTT	CATQQGLNQPQHF
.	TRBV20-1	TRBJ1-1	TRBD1	TGCAGTGCTAGAGGGACAGGGGGCTTCCTACAGACTGAAGCTTTCTTT	CSARGTGGFLQTEAFF
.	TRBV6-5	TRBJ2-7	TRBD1	TGTGCCAGCAGTTACTCGACAGGGACGGCCACCTACGAGCAGTACTTC	CASSYSTGTATYEQYF
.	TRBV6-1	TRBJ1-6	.	TGTGCCATCAAAACTAGGGAGAATTCACCCCTCCACTTT	CAIKTRENSPLHF
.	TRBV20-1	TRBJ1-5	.	TGCAGTGCTCCAGGCACCGGGACGGCAAGGGGTCTGCCCCAGCATTTT	CSAPGTGTARGLPQHF
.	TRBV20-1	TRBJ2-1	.	TGCAGTGCTAGTCTGGGGAATGGTGAGCAGTTCTTC	CSASLGNGEQFF
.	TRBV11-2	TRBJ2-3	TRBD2	TGTGCCAGCAGCTTGGGGACTAGCGTCAATACGCAGTATTTT	CASSLGTSVNTQYF
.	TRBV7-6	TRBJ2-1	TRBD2	TGTGCCAGCAGCTTAGGGGCCCCTAGCGGGAGCTTCCCCTACAATGAGCAGTTCTTC	CASSLGAPSGSFPYNEQFF
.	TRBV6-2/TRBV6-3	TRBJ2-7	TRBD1	TGTGCCAGCAGTTACTCGATCGGGACAGGAAGGCGCCCCTACGAGCAGTACTTC	CASSYSIGTGRRPYEQYF
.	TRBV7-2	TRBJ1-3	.	TGTGCCAGCAGCTTAGGAAGGGGACGGGGTACCATATATTTT	CASSLGRGRGTIYF
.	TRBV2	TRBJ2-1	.	TGTGCCAGCAGTGTTTATGAGCAGTTCTTC	CASSVYEQFF
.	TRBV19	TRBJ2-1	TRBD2	TGTGCCAGTAGTACTAGCGGGAGCAGCGGCAATGAGCAGTTCTTC	CASSTSGSSGNEQFF
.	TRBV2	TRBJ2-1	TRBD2	TGTGCCACCCGTAGCGGGAGGGCCTCCTACAATGAGCAGTTCTTC	CATRSGRASYNEQFF
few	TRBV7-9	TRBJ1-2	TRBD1	TGTGCCAGCAGCTTAGAGGAGGGGGCCGGCTATGGCTACACCTTC	CASSLEEGAGYGYTF
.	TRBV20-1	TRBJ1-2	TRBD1	TGCAGTGCCGTGATCAGACAGGGGGGCTATGGCTACACCTTC	CSAVIRQGGYGYTF
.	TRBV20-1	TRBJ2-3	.	TGCAGTGGTATTGGCCGACAGAACACAGATACGCAGTATTTT	CSGIGRQNTDTQYF
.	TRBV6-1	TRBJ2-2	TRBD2	TGTGCCAGCAGCTTCGGGGGGACTTCCTCCGGGGAGCTGTTTTTT	CASSFGGTSSGELFF
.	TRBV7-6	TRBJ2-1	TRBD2	TGTGCCAGCAGCTTCGGGCTAGCGGGTACCAAAATCTCCTACAATGAGCAGTTCTTC	CASSFGLAGTKISYNEQFF
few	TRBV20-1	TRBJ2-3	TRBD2	TGCAGTGCTAGAGCTGGGACTAACCCAACAGATACGCAGTATTTT	CSARAGTNPTDTQYF
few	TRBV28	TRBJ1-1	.	TGTGCCAGTTCCGAAGGACTACCGAACACTGAAGCTTTCTTT	CASSEGLPNTEAFF
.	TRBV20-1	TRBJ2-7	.	TGCAGTGCTCCCCCTCCGGGACACAGCTACGAGCAGTACTTC	CSAPPPGHSYEQYF
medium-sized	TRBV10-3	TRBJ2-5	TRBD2	TGTGCCATCAGTGAGCTAGCGGGAGAGGTCCAGTACTTC	CAISELAGEVQYF
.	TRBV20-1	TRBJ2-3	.	TGCAGTGCTCCCGAGACAGTTAGCACAGATACGCAGTATTTT	CSAPETVSTDTQYF
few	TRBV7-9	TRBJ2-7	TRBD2	TGTGCCAGCGGGGGACTAGCAAGGGAGCAGTACTTC	CASGGLAREQYF
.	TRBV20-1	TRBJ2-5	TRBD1	TGCAGCGTAAGGGGACAGGAGAAAGAGTATACCCAGTACTTC	CSVRGQEKEYTQYF
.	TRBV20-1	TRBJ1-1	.	TGCAGTGCTCCTGATAGGACAGCGAGTTTTGAAGCTTTCTTT	CSAPDRTASFEAFF
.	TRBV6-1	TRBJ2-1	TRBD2	TGTGCCAGCAGTGAGGGGATAGCGGGAGGCCCCTACAATGAGCAGTTCTTC	CASSEGIAGGPYNEQFF
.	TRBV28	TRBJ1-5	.	TGTGCCAGCAGCGTCTTGTTCGGAGGCGGCAATCAGCCCCAGCATTTT	CASSVLFGGGNQPQHF
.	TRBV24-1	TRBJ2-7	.	TGTGCCACCAGTGATTCCCGTGGGCAGGCATCGGGCGAGCAGTACTTC	CATSDSRGQASGEQYF
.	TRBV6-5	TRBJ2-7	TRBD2	TGTGCCAGCAGTTACTCGGGGGGGGGATCCTACGAGCAGTACTTC	CASSYSGGGSYEQYF
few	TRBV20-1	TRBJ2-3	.	TGCAGTGCTAGACAGGGTGGGTGGACAGATACGCAGTATTTT	CSARQGGWTDTQYF
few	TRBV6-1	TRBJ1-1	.	TGTGCCAGCCAGGACAGCCTGAACACTGAAGCTTTCTTT	CASQDSLNTEAFF